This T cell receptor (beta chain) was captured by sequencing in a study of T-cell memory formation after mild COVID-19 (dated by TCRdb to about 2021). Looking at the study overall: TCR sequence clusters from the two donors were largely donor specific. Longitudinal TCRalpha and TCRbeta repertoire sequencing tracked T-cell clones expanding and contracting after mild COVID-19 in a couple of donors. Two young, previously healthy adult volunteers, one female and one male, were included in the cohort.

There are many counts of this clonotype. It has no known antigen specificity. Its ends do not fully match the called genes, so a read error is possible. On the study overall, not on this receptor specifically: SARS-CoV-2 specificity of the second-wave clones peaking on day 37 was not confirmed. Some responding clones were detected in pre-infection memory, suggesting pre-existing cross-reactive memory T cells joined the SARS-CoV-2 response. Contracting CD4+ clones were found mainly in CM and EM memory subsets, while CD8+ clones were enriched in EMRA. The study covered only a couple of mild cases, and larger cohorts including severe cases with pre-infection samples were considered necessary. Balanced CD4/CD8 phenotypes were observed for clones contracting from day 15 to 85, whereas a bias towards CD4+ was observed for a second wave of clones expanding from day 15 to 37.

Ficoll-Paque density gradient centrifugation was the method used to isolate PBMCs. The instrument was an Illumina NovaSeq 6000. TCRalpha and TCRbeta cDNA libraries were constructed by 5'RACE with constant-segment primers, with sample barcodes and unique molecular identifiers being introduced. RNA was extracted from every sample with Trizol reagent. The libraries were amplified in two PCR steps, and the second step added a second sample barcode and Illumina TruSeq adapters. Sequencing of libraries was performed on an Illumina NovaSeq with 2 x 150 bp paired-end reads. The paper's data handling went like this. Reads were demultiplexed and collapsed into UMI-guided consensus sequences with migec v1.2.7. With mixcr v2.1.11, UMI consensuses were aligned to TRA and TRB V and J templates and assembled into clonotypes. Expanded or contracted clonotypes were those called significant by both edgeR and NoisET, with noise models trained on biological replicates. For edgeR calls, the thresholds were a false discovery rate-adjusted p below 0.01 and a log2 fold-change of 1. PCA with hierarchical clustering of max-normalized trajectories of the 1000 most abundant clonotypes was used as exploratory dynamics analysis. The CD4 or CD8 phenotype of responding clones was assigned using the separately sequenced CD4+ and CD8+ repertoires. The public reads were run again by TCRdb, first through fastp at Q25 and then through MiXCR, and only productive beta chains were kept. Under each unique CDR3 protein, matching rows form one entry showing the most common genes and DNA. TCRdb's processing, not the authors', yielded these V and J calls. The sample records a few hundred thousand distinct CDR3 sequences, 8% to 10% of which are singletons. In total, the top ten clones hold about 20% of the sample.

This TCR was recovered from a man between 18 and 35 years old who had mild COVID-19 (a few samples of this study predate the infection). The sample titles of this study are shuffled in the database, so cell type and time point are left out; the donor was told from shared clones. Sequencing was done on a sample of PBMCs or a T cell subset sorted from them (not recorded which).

For the CDR3, the sequence is CASNDRRHF. Here is the DNA: TGTGCCAGCAACGACAGGAGGCACTTC. The chain employs TRBV12-3 or TRBV12-4 and TRBJ2-7, with TRBD1 perhaps the D gene, on 6 matching bases. Spanning cysteine to phenylalanine, the CDR3 consists of 9 amino acids. Only the CDR3 DNA stays, 27 bases, in frame from base 1.